The source of this TCR beta chain is a study of long-term antiretroviral therapy in people with HIV. CDR1 SEHNR and CDR2 FQNEAQ come from the germline V gene (reference sequence). The CDR3 loop spans 17 amino acids. Deletions cut 4 bases from V and 0 bases from J, with 13 bases between. Assay version v3.0 of immunoSEQ was used, and it was run at survey level. Sequencing aimed at about 40,000-55,000 T-cell genomes per sample. Data came from immunoSEQ multiplex PCR; TCRdb stores just in-frame clones and leaves some out. The sample holds roughly 16,000 clones; under 80% are singletons and the top ten take approximately 15%.

This TCR came from a man aged 25-40 years with HIV. Material: unsorted PBMCs, obtained roughly 2.2 years before starting antiretroviral therapy. The chain links TRBV7-9 to TRBJ2-6; D is uncertain. CDR3 bases: TGTGCCAGCAGCTCACTACCGCCACGCTCTGGGGCCAACGTCCTGACTTTC. It encodes CASSSLPPRSGANVLTF.